Below are 32 T cell receptor beta chains sequenced from a single sample in a study of blood T cell repertoires in COVID-19. Sequenced by immunoSEQ multiplex PCR; TCRdb stores in-frame clones only, minus some. This table holds some 100,000 clones, 85% to 90% found once. Sample: peripheral blood. Receptors originate from an elderly woman with active COVID-19.

Points on this clone: A much larger clone lies one base from this, so it may be a read error. This chain links TRBV4-3 with TRBJ2-2; D possibly corresponds to TRBD2 (6 bases). V lost 1 base to trimming and J lost 6 bases, with 15 bases between them. CDR3 size: 16 residues. CDR1 is LGHNA, CDR2 YSLEER, per germline. Here the CDR3 reads CASSQGLVGVSGELFF. In DNA form, the CDR3 reads TGCGCCAGCAGCCAAGGACTAGTGGGAGTGTCCGGGGAGCTGTTTTTT.

This rearrangement joins TRBV11-2 to TRBJ2-7; weak D call: TRBD2 (5 bases). Germline V CDR1 and CDR2: SGHAT, FQNNGV. This CDR3 contains 14 residues. V lost 2 bases and J lost 5, with 13 bases in between. CDR3 DNA sequence: TGTGCCAGCAGCTTAAGCCGGGGTTGGGACGAGCAGTACTTC. This gives the protein CASSLSRGWDEQYF. The entire variable domain, with the rest obtained from reference TRBV11-2 and TRBJ2-7, is as follows: EAGVAQSPRYKIIEKRQSVAFWCNPISGHATLYWYQQILGQGPKLLIQFQNNGVVDDSQLPKDRFSAERLKGVDSTLKIQPAKLEDSAVYLCASSLSRGWDEQYFGPGTRLTVT.

The rearrangement joins TRBV18 to TRBJ1-3; D is undetermined. The V and J ends lost 1 base and 6 bases respectively, with 13 bases between them. Germline V lookup: CDR1 KGHSH, CDR2 LQKENI. The CDR3 sequence is 15 residues long. Written as DNA, the CDR3 is TGTGCCAGCTCACCACTTCCCAGTCAGGCAAACACCATATATTTT. Translation gives CASSPLPSQANTIYF.

V gene TRBV19 combines with J gene TRBJ2-3; the match to TRBD2 covers 9 bases. V was clipped by 3 bases and J by 0 bases; unmatched bases: 4. CDR1 is LNHDA, CDR2 SQIVND, per germline (reference sequence). The CDR3 sequence is 16 residues long. The CDR3 region has the DNA TGTGCCAGTAGTATCTGGCTAGCGGGGAGCACAGATACGCAGTATTTT. Translated: CASSIWLAGSTDTQYF.

This chain uses TRBV10-3 with TRBJ2-1; TRBD1 matches at 9 bases. V shed 6 bases and J 5 bases; nucleotides not matched to a gene: 5. The CDR3 has 14 amino acids. The germline CDR1 and CDR2 sequences are ENHRY and SYGVKD. The CDR3 here is CAIRTGQGDNEQFF. The CDR3 DNA is TGTGCCATCAGGACGGGACAGGGCGACAATGAGCAGTTCTTC.

The count of this clone is one. The chain employs TRBV28 and TRBJ1-1; weak D call: TRBD1 (6 bases). The CDR3 has 14 amino acids. Germline CDR1 and CDR2: MDHEN and SYDVKM. V lost 6 bases, J lost 1 base, and 12 bases lay in between. The CDR3 region has the DNA TGTGCCAGCAGCCCCAGGGGTCCGAACACTGAAGCTTTCTTT. The encoded protein is CASSPRGPNTEAFF. The full variable domain, its missing parts supplied by reference TRBV28 and TRBJ1-1, is DVKVTQSSRYLVKRTGEKVFLECVQDMDHENMFWYRQDPGLGLRLIYFSYDVKMKEKGDIPEGYSVSREKKERFSLILESASTNQTSMYLCASSPRGPNTEAFFGQGTRLTVV.

The J gene is TRBJ2-3, the V gene TRBV19, with D possibly TRBD2 on 5 matching bases. The CDR3 sequence is 15 residues long. Trimming removed 5 bases from V and 5 bases from J, with 17 bases in between. CDR1 and CDR2 from the germline V gene are LNHDA and SQIVND (reference sequence). The CDR3 sequence is CASSLRRGSIDTQYF. CDR3 nucleotides: TGTGCCAGTAGTCTCCGGCGCGGGTCTATAGATACGCAGTATTTT.

This clone turned up a few times. J is TRBJ2-6 and V is TRBV19; 9 bases are shared with TRBD1. Germline values: CDR1 LNHDA, CDR2 SQIVND (reference sequence). CDR3 length: 18 residues. With V trimmed by 5 bases and J by 4 bases, 12 bases remained unmatched. The CDR3 loop is CASSSGQGMSLGANVLTF. For the CDR3, the DNA is TGTGCCAGTAGTTCCGGACAGGGGATGTCGCTCGGGGCCAACGTCCTGACTTTC.

V and J are TRBV4-3 and TRBJ2-2, with D maybe TRBD2 (5 bases). Trimming took off 1 base at V and 6 bases at J, with 6 bases between the two ends. The V gene's germline CDR1 is LGHNA and CDR2 YSLEER. This CDR3 spans 13 amino acids. The CDR3 bases are TGCGCCAGCAGCCAAGTGAGGGCCGGGGAGCTGTTTTTT. This translates into CASSQVRAGELFF.

The chain has TRBV18 and TRBJ1-1; D gene ambiguous. V was shortened by 2 bases and J by 7 bases, with 14 bases between the two germline ends. The germline gives CDR1 KGHSH, CDR2 LQKENI. The CDR3 is made up of 14 amino acids. CDR3 sequence: CASSPGPRGVEAFF. The CDR3 bases are TGTGCCAGCTCACCAGGTCCTCGGGGTGTTGAAGCTTTCTTT. The whole variable domain, remainder taken from reference TRBV18 and TRBJ1-1, is NAGVMQNPRHLVRRRGQEARLRCSPMKGHSHVYWYRQLPEEGLKFMVYLQKENIIDESGMPKERFSAEFPKEGPSILRIQQVVRGDSAAYFCASSPGPRGVEAFFGQGTRLTVV.

Notes on this clone: Other DNA sequences in the same sample also yield this CDR3. The chain combines TRBV28 with TRBJ1-5; tentative D call: TRBD1 (5 bases). Germline-derived CDR1 and CDR2 are MDHEN and SYDVKM. This CDR3 is 15 amino acids long. The ends were cut back, 7 bases at V and 9 bases at J, with 22 bases in the middle. The CDR3 loop is CASTPENGAGRPQHF. The CDR3 DNA reads TGTGCCAGCACCCCGGAAAATGGGGCAGGTAGGCCCCAGCATTTT. Variable domain in full (rest from reference TRBV28 and TRBJ1-5): DVKVTQSSRYLVKRTGEKVFLECVQDMDHENMFWYRQDPGLGLRLIYFSYDVKMKEKGDIPEGYSVSREKKERFSLILESASTNQTSMYLCASTPENGAGRPQHFGDGTRLSIL.

The chain uses TRBV18 and TRBJ1-3; D possibly corresponds to TRBD1 (5 bases). Germline CDR1 reads KGHSH; CDR2 reads LQKENI. The CDR3 has 12 amino acids. V lost 2 bases and J lost 8, with 7 bases in between. The CDR3, as DNA: TGTGCCAGCTCACCATCGGGGGACACCATATATTTT. Protein product: CASSPSGDTIYF.

The chain is built from TRBV5-1 and TRBJ2-3, with D perhaps matching TRBD1 (5 bases). The CDR3 loop spans 15 amino acids. V lost 2 bases, J lost 4 bases, and 14 bases lay in between. Germline assignment: CDR1 SGHRS and CDR2 YFSETQ. The CDR3 reads CASSFIPRQSDTQYF. Here the CDR3 DNA reads TGCGCCAGCAGCTTCATCCCGCGACAGTCAGATACGCAGTATTTT.

The chain has TRBV7-8 and TRBJ1-4, with D maybe TRBD1 (5 bases). Germline-derived CDR1 and CDR2 are SGHVS and FQNEAQ. Between the trimmed V and J ends, which lost 6 bases and 8 bases, there was a span of 16 bases. The CDR3 contains 14 residues. CDR3 bases: TGTGCCAGCAGAAAACGGGGGGAAGGCGAAAAACTGTTTTTT. Its translation is CASRKRGEGEKLFF.

This clone was counted a single time. The chain is built from TRBV12-3 or TRBV12-4 and TRBJ2-3; tentatively, D is TRBD2 (7 bases). CDR3 length: 13 residues. V lost 8 bases and J lost 3, with 12 bases in between. In nucleotides, the CDR3 is TGTGCCAGCTGCGGGGGCGTTACAGATACGCAGTATTTT. This gives the protein CASCGGVTDTQYF.

The chain is built from TRBV7-3 and TRBJ2-1; 7 bases agree with TRBD2. The CDR3 totals 15 residues. Germline V CDR1 and CDR2: SGHTA, FQGTGA. V trimming: 0 bases; J trimming: 7 bases; junction bases outside the gene matches: 6. This CDR3 reads CASSLTGGSRNEQFF. The CDR3 bases are TGTGCCAGCAGCTTAACGGGCGGGAGCCGGAATGAGCAGTTCTTC.

This chain joins TRBV19 and TRBJ2-2; TRBD1 matches 8 bases. J lost 6 bases, V lost 7 bases, and 7 bases had no gene match. This CDR3 contains 14 residues. Looked up from germline, CDR1 is LNHDA and CDR2 is SQIVND (reference sequence). Written as DNA, the CDR3 is TGTGCCAGTACCATACGGACAGGGCCCGGGGAGCTGTTTTTT. Protein: CASTIRTGPGELFF.

This clone was detected a few times. The rearrangement uses TRBV7-8 and TRBJ1-3, with D unclear. The V gene's germline CDR1 is SGHVS and CDR2 FQNEAQ. The V end lost 0 bases, the J end lost 0 bases, and 6 bases lay between the germline ends. The CDR3 consists of 15 residues. This CDR3 reads CASSLAVFSGNTIYF. The CDR3 DNA sequence: TGTGCCAGCAGCTTAGCCGTCTTCTCTGGAAACACCATATATTTT.

The genes are TRBV2 and TRBJ2-3; 13 nucleotides line up with TRBD2. The ends lost 5 bases at V and 6 bases at J; junction bases unmatched: 2. The CDR3 extends over 14 amino acids. The V gene's germline CDR1 is SNHLY and CDR2 FYNNEI. The DNA of the CDR3 is TGTGCCAGCAGTTCGACTAGCGGGAGGGATACGCAGTATTTT. Its translation is CASSSTSGRDTQYF.

This clone has just a few counts. V and J are TRBV30 and TRBJ2-2; 7 bases agree with TRBD2. The CDR3 is 15 amino acids. Unmatched junction bases numbered 5, after V lost 0 bases and J lost 4 bases. Germline V gene data show CDR1 as GTSNPN and CDR2 as SVGIG (reference sequence). For the CDR3, the DNA is TGTGCCTGGAGTGTCGGACTAGTAACCACCGGGGAGCTGTTTTTT. Amino acids: CAWSVGLVTTGELFF.

The chain is built from TRBV6-5 and TRBJ1-6, with a possible D match to TRBD1 (6 bases). From germline, CDR1 is MNHEY and CDR2 SVGAGI. The V gene lost 6 bases and the J gene lost 9 bases, with 18 bases spanning the gap. The CDR3 is 15 residues long. In DNA form, the CDR3 reads TGTGCCAGCAGCCAGAACAGGGTATCTGCTTCACCCCTCCACTTT. It yields the protein CASSQNRVSASPLHF.

The chain is built from TRBV7-2 and TRBJ2-1, with D perhaps matching TRBD2 (5 bases). The CDR3 spans 14 residues. V dropped 5 bases and J dropped 4 bases, with 12 bases sitting between them. Germline CDR1 SGHTA, CDR2 FQGNSA. The CDR3 DNA reads as TGTGCCAGCAGCCCGAGCGGAGCGTACAATGAGCAGTTCTTC. Protein: CASSPSGAYNEQFF.

The chain has TRBV19 and TRBJ2-5, with TRBD2 matching 11 bases. CDR1 LNHDA and CDR2 SQIVND come from the germline V gene (reference sequence). V was clipped by 5 bases and J by 5 bases; unmatched bases: 13. CDR3 length: 17 residues. This CDR3 is CASSQFLSGRAWETQYF. The CDR3 DNA reads TGTGCCAGTAGTCAATTTCTTAGCGGGAGGGCCTGGGAGACCCAGTACTTC.

This chain joins TRBV4-3 and TRBJ1-4; D is perhaps TRBD1 (6 bases). The CDR3 is 15 residues long. V was pared by 4 bases and J by 6 bases, with 15 bases between. Germline V CDR1 and CDR2: LGHNA, YSLEER. CDR3 sequence: CASSPLRGADEKLFF. The CDR3 nucleotides read TGCGCCAGCAGCCCCCTCCGGGGGGCTGATGAAAAACTGTTTTTT.

The genes are TRBV15 and TRBJ2-3, with 7 bases aligning to TRBD2. Germline CDR1 and CDR2: LNHNV and YYDKDF (reference sequence). V lost 2 bases to trimming and J lost 0 bases; unmatched junction nucleotides: 14. The CDR3 consists of 19 residues. The DNA for the CDR3 is TGTGCCACCAGCAGAAGGCCAGTGCAGGCTAGCGGTAGCACAGATACGCAGTATTTT. Amino acid sequence: CATSRRPVQASGSTDTQYF.

The chain recombines TRBV5-1 with TRBJ1-1; tentative D call: TRBD1 (5 bases). The CDR3 loop spans 13 amino acids. V lost 0 bases and J 11 bases, leaving 14 bases between the germline ends. Germline V CDR1 and CDR2: SGHRS, YFSETQ. CDR3 region: CASSLASGRGAFF. The DNA of the CDR3 is TGCGCCAGCAGCTTGGCCTCAGGGCGAGGCGCTTTCTTT.

This clone was seen ten or more times. This chain connects TRBV4-3 to TRBJ2-7; possible D gene TRBD1, 6 bases. Germline CDR1 and CDR2: LGHNA and YSLEER. The V and J ends lost 0 bases and 0 bases respectively, with 9 bases between them. The CDR3 consists of 15 residues. The CDR3 region is CASSQDTGSSYEQYF. The CDR3 region has the DNA TGCGCCAGCAGCCAAGATACAGGGAGCTCCTACGAGCAGTACTTC.

V is TRBV30 and J is TRBJ2-2, with a possible D match to TRBD1 (6 bases). The germline V gene encodes CDR1 GTSNPN and CDR2 SVGIG (reference sequence). Trimming pared 0 bases from V and 5 bases from J, leaving 13 bases between. The length of the CDR3 is 15 residues. CDR3 nucleotides: TGTGCCTGGAGTGTCACCCTACAGGGAACCGGGGAGCTGTTTTTT. Translating gives CAWSVTLQGTGELFF.

The genes are TRBV29-1 and TRBJ2-5; TRBD2 agrees at 7 bases. The CDR3 length is 14 residues. Germline V gives CDR1 SQVTM, CDR2 ANQGSEA. V trimming: 7 bases; J trimming: 5 bases; junction bases outside the gene matches: 13. CDR3 DNA: TGCAGCGCCCCCCCGGCGGGAGTTTGGGAGACCCAGTACTTC. This translates into CSAPPAGVWETQYF.

The rearrangement uses TRBV19 and TRBJ1-1, with 9 nucleotides matching TRBD1. Unmatched junction bases numbered 8, after V lost 5 bases and J lost 10 bases. The germline CDR1 and CDR2 sequences are LNHDA and SQIVND (reference sequence). This CDR3 spans 13 amino acids. In nucleotides, the CDR3 is TGTGCCAGTAGTGTTGGGACAGGGCTCGGAGCTTTCTTT. It yields the protein CASSVGTGLGAFF.

This chain connects TRBV29-1 to TRBJ2-3; 7 nucleotides line up with TRBD1. The CDR3 has 14 residues. Looked up from germline, CDR1 is SQVTM and CDR2 is ANQGSEA. The V and J ends lost 7 bases and 4 bases, in that order; junction bases with no gene match: 11. The CDR3 bases are TGCAGCGCTGGAAGACAGGGTGGGTCAGATACGCAGTATTTT. It encodes CSAGRQGGSDTQYF.

The chain couples TRBV28 to TRBJ2-3; no clear D gene. This CDR3 has 18 residues. Germline assignment: CDR1 MDHEN and CDR2 SYDVKM. The germline V and J ends were trimmed by 5 bases and 3 bases, with 24 bases remaining between them. The DNA of the CDR3 is TGTGCCAGCAGTCCCTCTGATTGGCCAGCGTATAGTACAGATACGCAGTATTTT. Translated: CASSPSDWPAYSTDTQYF.